The 30 T cell receptor gamma chains below come from one sample, sequenced in a study of gamma delta lymphoproliferative disorders and STAT genes. TCRdb processed the multiplex PCR reads again with the CATT caller. The table has 4,000 to 4,500 gamma-chain clones, 7% to 8% seen once. Sequencing used genomic DNA taken from PBMCs of patients and controls. The sequencing sample was made of blood. These receptors all come from a human donor in good health.

This clone was seen at least ten times. This CDR3 is CALWAQELGKKIKVF. CDR3 bases: TGTGCCTTGTGGGCTCAAGAGTTGGGCAAAAAAATCAAGGTATTT. The chain carries TRGV9 and TRGJP. The J gene, not given by TCRdb, was assigned here from a germline match of the nucleotide sequence. The V gene end was trimmed by 5 bases and the J gene end by 4 bases; junction bases not matched to a gene: 2. Germline assignment: CDR1 GITISATS and CDR2 ISYDGTV (reference sequence). This CDR3 comprises 15 residues.

This clone rates as medium-sized. The J segment was not called; the V segment is TRGV8. Germline loops: CDR1 VENAVY, CDR2 YDSYNSRV. The length of the CDR3 is 10 residues. The chain's CDR3 is CATWASSGLF. The CDR3 DNA follows: TGTGCCACCTGGGCCTCCTCCGGACTCTTT.

This clone was recorded at least ten times. The J gene is TRGJ1 or TRGJ2, the V gene TRGV2. The J gene was not available in TCRdb and was assigned here by matching the DNA to germline segments. The CDR3 runs to 18 residues. After removal of 0 bases from V and 0 bases from J, the junction contained 14 bases not matched to a gene. Germline lookup yields CDR1 EGSNGY and CDR2 YDSYNSKV. DNA for the CDR3: TGTGCCACCTGGGACGGGCATAAGGTCCCTTCGAATTATTATAAGAAACTCTTT. Translation: CATWDGHKVPSNYYKKLF.

By sample fraction, this clone is medium-sized (0.01 to 0.1%). The CDR3: CACWIFRRKLF. For the CDR3, the DNA is TGTGCCTGCTGGATTTTTCGGAGGAAACTCTTT. The rearrangement links TRGV11 to TRGJ1 or TRGJ2. The J gene was not available in TCRdb and was assigned here by matching the DNA to germline segments. TRGV11 is an ORF, with its function uncertain. The J segment lost 12 bases and the V segment lost 6 bases, leaving 8 bases of the junction unmatched. CDR3 size: 11 residues.

This clone was seen ten or more times. The chain carries TRGV2 and TRGJ1 or TRGJ2. The J gene, left out of TCRdb, was set here by checking the DNA against germline. V gave up 2 bases and J gave up 1 base; unmatched junction bases: 2. Germline values: CDR1 EGSNGY, CDR2 YDSYNSKV. This CDR3 has 13 residues. CDR3 in amino acids: CATWDDNYYKKLF. In nucleotides, the CDR3 is TGTGCCACCTGGGACGATAATTATTATAAGAAACTCTTT.

This clone was seen many times. The chain is built from TRGV9 and TRGJ1 or TRGJ2. TCRdb leaves out the J gene; it was filled in here by matching the DNA to germline. The length of the CDR3 is 14 residues. With V trimmed by 1 base and J by 4 bases, 7 bases remained unmatched. Germline V lookup: CDR1 GITISATS, CDR2 ISYDGTV (reference sequence). CDR3 residues: CALWEVLEYYKKLF. CDR3 bases: TGTGCCTTGTGGGAGGTACTTGAGTATTATAAGAAACTCTTT.

The sample holds many counts of this clone. The chain employs TRGV9 and TRGJ1 or TRGJ2. No J gene was available from TCRdb, and it was assigned here by a germline match of the DNA. The CDR3 is 13 residues long. V shed 9 bases and J 1 base; nucleotides not matched to a gene: 9. CDR1 is GITISATS and CDR2 is ISYDGTV in the germline V gene (reference sequence). The CDR3 DNA is TGTGCCTTGGGGTCGGGAAATTATTATAAGAAACTCTTT. It yields the protein CALGSGNYYKKLF.

This clone is labeled as medium-sized. V and J are TRGV2 and TRGJP2. TCRdb is silent on the J gene; assignment here came from matching the DNA to germline. The V gene end was trimmed by 0 bases and the J gene end by 5 bases; junction bases not matched to a gene: 9. The CDR3 consists of 16 residues. Germline V gene sequence: CDR1 EGSNGY, CDR2 YDSYNSKV. The CDR3 nucleotides are TGTGCCACCTGGGACGGGCTCCGTCAGAGTGATTGGATCAAGACGTTT. It specifies CATWDGLRQSDWIKTF.

By sample fraction, this clone is medium-sized. The V call is TRGV4, the J call TRGJP1. Because TCRdb records no J gene, it was assigned here through a match of the DNA to germline. V was clipped by 6 bases and J by 0 bases; unmatched bases: 10. Per the germline V gene, CDR1 is EGSTGY and CDR2 is YDSYTSSV. The CDR3 is 16 residues long. The CDR3 DNA sequence: TGTGCCACCTGGACTCCAGACTATACCACTGGTTGGTTCAAGATATTT. The encoded protein is CATWTPDYTTGWFKIF.

This clone is categorized as medium-sized. The chain links TRGV8 to TRGJ1 or TRGJ2. As TCRdb names no J gene, one was assigned here on the basis of a DNA match to germline. The CDR3 is 14 amino acids. The V gene's germline CDR1 is VENAVY and CDR2 YDSYNSRV. With 3 bases clipped from V and 3 bases from J, the junction kept 8 bases outside the gene matches. CDR3 residues: CATWDGPPYYKKLF. The CDR3 DNA reads as TGTGCCACCTGGGATGGACCCCCTTATTATAAGAAACTCTTT.

In this sample, this clone is medium-sized. This chain links TRGV2 with TRGJP1. The J gene comes from matching the DNA to germline here; TCRdb lacks it. The CDR3 covers 14 residues. V lost 2 bases to trimming and J lost 1 base; unmatched junction nucleotides: 1. Per the germline V gene, CDR1 is EGSNGY and CDR2 is YDSYNSKV. The DNA of the CDR3 is TGTGCCACCTGGGACGTTACCACTGGTTGGTTCAAGATATTT. It specifies CATWDVTTGWFKIF.

Here the CDR3 DNA reads TGTGCTGCGTGGGACCTCAATACCACTGGTTGGTTCAAGATATTT. It translates to CAAWDLNTTGWFKIF. The gene calls are TRGV10 and TRGJP1. Matching the DNA to germline supplied the J gene, which TCRdb does not give. TRGV10 is an open reading frame whose function is uncertain. Trimming cost V 8 bases and J 0 bases; bases outside gene matches: 7. The CDR3 has 15 amino acids.

Judged by abundance, this clone is medium-sized (0.01 to 0.1%). The chain joins TRGV2 to TRGJ1 or TRGJ2. No J segment appears in TCRdb, so it was assigned here by matching the sequence to germline. Unmatched junction bases numbered 1, after V lost 2 bases and J lost 0 bases. The V gene's germline CDR1 is EGSNGY and CDR2 YDSYNSKV. CDR3 length: 13 residues. CDR3 loop: CATWDANYYKKLF. The DNA of the CDR3 is TGTGCCACCTGGGACGCGAATTATTATAAGAAACTCTTT.

This clone was observed at least ten times. The rearrangement links TRGV9 to TRGJ1 or TRGJ2. TCRdb gives no J gene; it was assigned here by matching the DNA to germline. From germline, CDR1 is GITISATS and CDR2 ISYDGTV (reference sequence). There are 12 residues in the CDR3. V gave up 0 bases and J gave up 11 bases; unmatched junction bases: 7. CDR3 amino acids: CALWEVRGEKLF. CDR3 nucleotides: TGTGCCTTGTGGGAGGTGAGGGGGGAGAAACTCTTT.

This clone was seen at least ten times. The V call is TRGV2, the J call TRGJ1 or TRGJ2. The J gene was missing in TCRdb and was found by matching the end of the DNA to germline. V shed 2 bases, J shed 6 bases, and the junction held 7 bases outside the gene matches. This CDR3 contains 13 residues. Germline V lookup: CDR1 EGSNGY, CDR2 YDSYNSKV. The CDR3 loop reads CATWDARGYKKLF. The CDR3 region has the DNA TGTGCCACCTGGGACGCCCGGGGTTATAAGAAACTCTTT.

This clone is classed as medium-sized. The chain uses TRGV4 and TRGJ1 or TRGJ2. The J gene is absent in TCRdb and was assigned here via DNA matching to germline. This CDR3 is built from 11 residues. V was pared by 0 bases and J by 11 bases, with 4 bases of the junction left unmatched. Germline V gene sequence: CDR1 EGSTGY, CDR2 YDSYTSSV. The CDR3 protein is CATWDGHEKLF. DNA for the CDR3: TGTGCCACCTGGGATGGGCACGAGAAACTCTTT.

This clone rates as medium-sized (0.01 to 0.1%). This sequence joins TRGV4 and TRGJ1 or TRGJ2. TCRdb is silent on the J gene; assignment here came from matching the DNA to germline. The ends lost 9 bases at V and 10 bases at J; junction bases unmatched: 12. Germline assignment: CDR1 EGSTGY and CDR2 YDSYTSSV. CDR3 size: 11 residues. The CDR3 sequence: CATRSSSKKLF. Written as DNA, the CDR3 is TGTGCCACCCGATCAAGTTCCAAGAAACTCTTT.

By share, this clone counts as medium-sized. The rearrangement joins TRGV10 to TRGJP1. The J gene, missing from TCRdb, was assigned here through DNA to germline matching. TRGV10 is noted as an ORF with a role that remains uncertain. The V and J ends lost 8 bases and 14 bases, in that order; junction bases with no gene match: 15. This CDR3 contains 13 residues. The CDR3 sequence: CAAWDYKEYFKIF. The CDR3 DNA reads as TGTGCTGCGTGGGATTATAAGGAATACTTCAAGATATTT.

This clone was counted many times. The genes are TRGV2 and TRGJ1 or TRGJ2. Assignment of the J gene here rests on matching the DNA to germline, because TCRdb gives none. The CDR3 sequence is 16 residues long. The V and J ends lost 0 bases and 0 bases, in that order; junction bases with no gene match: 8. Germline V gene sequence: CDR1 EGSNGY, CDR2 YDSYNSKV. CDR3 protein: CATWDGPALNYYKKLF. In nucleotides, the CDR3 is TGTGCCACCTGGGACGGGCCAGCCTTGAATTATTATAAGAAACTCTTT.

By frequency in the sample, this clone is medium-sized. This chain uses TRGV10 with TRGJP1. In the absence of a J gene in TCRdb, the DNA was matched to germline to assign it here. TRGV10 is filed as an ORF, its function uncertain. The CDR3 covers 14 residues. V shed 8 bases and J 6 bases; nucleotides not matched to a gene: 10. CDR3 protein: CAAWDIFSGWFKIF. The CDR3 DNA reads TGTGCTGCGTGGGATATTTTTTCTGGTTGGTTCAAGATATTT.

As to this clone: The limits of the CDR3 on the DNA are not certain, so only TCRdb's listed CDR3 is given. The V gene is TRGV10; the J gene was not called. TRGV10 is recorded as an ORF, its role being uncertain. A total of 19 residues make up the CDR3, ends included. This CDR3 reads CAACPPRVIRNSLAVEQHF.

This clone is labeled as medium-sized. The J gene is TRGJ1 or TRGJ2, the V gene TRGV2. TCRdb gives no J gene; it was assigned here by matching the DNA to germline. The J segment lost 6 bases and the V segment lost 0 bases, leaving 5 bases of the junction unmatched. Germline V gene sequence: CDR1 EGSNGY, CDR2 YDSYNSKV. The CDR3 length is 13 residues. Here the CDR3 reads CATWDGRCYKKLF. CDR3 nucleotide sequence: TGTGCCACCTGGGACGGGCGTTGTTATAAGAAACTCTTT.

This clone counts as medium-sized. The chain uses TRGV2 and TRGJ1 or TRGJ2. TCRdb records no J gene; here it was assigned by comparing the DNA to germline. The trim removed 0 bases at V and 3 bases at J, leaving 8 bases unmatched. The CDR3 covers 15 residues. In germline, CDR1 is EGSNGY, CDR2 YDSYNSKV. The CDR3, as DNA: TGTGCCACCTGGGACGGGCGTACACTTTATTATAAGAAACTCTTT. Amino acid sequence: CATWDGRTLYYKKLF.

The chain uses TRGV10 and TRGJP1. TCRdb supplies no J gene; here it was assigned by aligning the nucleotide sequence to germline. TRGV10 counts as an open reading frame of uncertain function. This CDR3 spans 17 amino acids. Germline trimming cut 8 bases from V and 0 bases from J; bases unmatched to any gene: 13. The CDR3: CAAWDLGLNTTGWFKIF. In nucleotides, the CDR3 is TGTGCTGCGTGGGATTTAGGCCTAAATACCACTGGTTGGTTCAAGATATTT.

This clone is termed medium-sized. The V gene is TRGV10, the J gene TRGJ1 or TRGJ2. No J gene was available from TCRdb, and it was assigned here by a germline match of the DNA. TRGV10 is flagged as an ORF with uncertain function. The CDR3 is made up of 14 amino acids. Trimming cost V 8 bases and J 3 bases; bases outside gene matches: 11. The CDR3 DNA reads TGTGCTGCGTGGGATTTCCCTTTTTATTATAAGAAACTCTTT. The encoded protein is CAAWDFPFYYKKLF.

Sample share makes this clone medium-sized. J is TRGJP1 and V is TRGV10. No J gene is reported in TCRdb; it was inferred here by comparing the DNA with germline. TRGV10 is placed among ORFs of uncertain function. The junction had 8 bases not matched to a gene; V was cut back by 8 bases and J by 4 bases. This CDR3 region has 14 residues. CDR3 amino acids: CAAWAEYTGWFKIF. CDR3 in DNA: TGTGCTGCGTGGGCCGAGTACACTGGTTGGTTCAAGATATTT.

By proportion, this clone is medium-sized. The rearrangement links TRGV10 to TRGJP1. Here the J gene was assigned by germline matching of the DNA, as TCRdb has none. TRGV10 is designated an ORF whose function remains uncertain. This CDR3 comprises 14 residues. V lost 12 bases to trimming and J lost 0 bases; unmatched junction nucleotides: 8. The CDR3 sequence is CAAHVHTTGWFKIF. CDR3 in DNA: TGTGCTGCTCACGTCCATACCACTGGTTGGTTCAAGATATTT.

This clone rates as medium-sized. The rearrangement joins TRGV10 to TRGJP1. Since TCRdb gives no J gene, matching the DNA to germline was used here to assign it. TRGV10 is known as an ORF, though its function is uncertain. There are 17 residues in the CDR3. Trimming removed 8 bases from V and 0 bases from J; junction bases left unmatched: 13. For the CDR3, the DNA is TGTGCTGCGTGGGATTTCCCTCAATATACCACTGGTTGGTTCAAGATATTT. Translating gives CAAWDFPQYTTGWFKIF.

This clone was recorded at least ten times. V and J are TRGV5 and TRGJ1 or TRGJ2. Germline matching of the DNA provided the J gene here, since TCRdb leaves it blank. There are 16 residues in the CDR3. With V trimmed by 0 bases and J by 2 bases, 10 bases remained unmatched. Germline V gene sequence: CDR1 VINAFY, CDR2 YDVSNSKD. CDR3 protein: CATWDRRYDDYYKKLF. Written as DNA, the CDR3 is TGTGCCACCTGGGACAGGCGGTATGACGATTATTATAAGAAACTCTTT.

Note on this clone: A much larger clone differs by one base, so this may be a read error. The J gene is TRGJ1 or TRGJ2, the V gene TRGV8. TCRdb is silent on the J gene; assignment here came from matching the DNA to germline. This CDR3 has 23 residues. Germline V gives CDR1 VENAVY, CDR2 YDSYNSRV. CDR3 DNA sequence: TGTGCCCCCTGGGATAGGCACTACCCTACTAGGGTTCAAACCCCCCCAAATTATTATAAGAAACTCTTT. Its translation: CAPWDRHYPTRVQTPPNYYKKLF.